Shown below are 15 T cell receptor beta chains from a single sample sequenced in a study of T cell responses to AZD1222 COVID-19 vaccine. Assay: immunoSEQ multiplex PCR; the TCRdb copy retains only in-frame clones and omits some. The sample has fewer than 150,000 clones, roughly 90% seen once. The input for sequencing was peripheral blood, taken 28 days after the second AZD1222 dose. These receptors were collected from an adult who received the AZD1222 COVID-19 vaccine.

The J gene is TRBJ1-6, the V gene TRBV28, with 7 bases matching TRBD1. With V trimmed by 5 bases and J by 4 bases, 11 bases remained unmatched. The length of the CDR3 is 17 residues. Germline V lookup: CDR1 MDHEN, CDR2 SYDVKM. The CDR3 DNA sequence: TGTGCCAGCAGTCAAGACAGGGATCTAATGTATAATTCACCCCTCCACTTT. Translation gives CASSQDRDLMYNSPLHF.

The V and J genes are TRBV4-2 and TRBJ2-7, with D possibly being TRBD2 (7 bases). Germline assignment: CDR1 LGHNA and CDR2 YNFKEQ. There are 16 residues in the CDR3. Trimming took off 0 bases at V and 2 bases at J, with 14 bases between the two ends. The chain's CDR3 is CASSQDAGGLPYEQYF. The CDR3 nucleotides read TGTGCCAGCAGCCAAGATGCCGGGGGGCTCCCCTACGAGCAGTACTTC.

The chain couples TRBV24-1 to TRBJ2-1; D perhaps matches TRBD1 (6 bases). The germline V gene has CDR1 KGHDR and CDR2 SFDVKD. Trimming removed 4 bases from V and 8 bases from J, with 23 bases in between. The CDR3 extends over 17 amino acids. CDR3 sequence: CATSDHIRDTRQDEQFF. DNA of the CDR3: TGTGCCACCAGTGACCACATCCGGGACACAAGACAGGATGAGCAGTTCTTC.

The rearrangement links TRBV2 to TRBJ2-1; 7 nucleotides line up with TRBD1. This CDR3 spans 13 amino acids. Germline values: CDR1 SNHLY, CDR2 FYNNEI. V lost 6 bases and J lost 9; bases outside the gene matches: 8. The CDR3 bases are TGTGCCAGCAGCGGGACAGTTATCGGTGAGCAGTTCTTC. This gives the protein CASSGTVIGEQFF.

The rearrangement joins TRBV21-1 to TRBJ1-1; TRBD1 is the table's D call and was not checked against the DNA. TRBV21-1 is a recognized pseudogene. The CDR3 has 11 residues. For the CDR3, the DNA is TGTGCCAGCAGCTCACAGGGTGTAGCTTTCTTT. This codes for CASSSQGVAFF.

The chain couples TRBV19 to TRBJ1-6; D is possibly TRBD1 (5 bases). Germline V CDR1 and CDR2: LNHDA, SQIVND (reference sequence). Trimming took 7 bases from V and 7 from J, leaving 17 bases between them. The CDR3 has 15 residues. DNA of the CDR3: TGTGCCAGTACGATCGGACTTGGGGGGAATTCACCCCTCCACTTT. This sequence encodes CASTIGLGGNSPLHF.

This chain connects TRBV10-3 to TRBJ2-7, with D tentatively TRBD1 (6 bases). The CDR3 has 14 residues. Germline CDR1 and CDR2: ENHRY and SYGVKD. V lost 10 bases and J 0 bases, leaving 16 bases between the germline ends. The CDR3 reads CATNLDRNSYEQYF. The CDR3 DNA follows: TGTGCCACCAATTTAGACAGGAACTCCTACGAGCAGTACTTC.

The V and J genes are TRBV6-6 and TRBJ2-1, with 14 positions matching TRBD2. The V gene's germline CDR1 is MNHNY and CDR2 SVGAGI (reference sequence). V lost 2 bases, J lost 7 bases, and 1 base stayed unmatched. The CDR3 spans 15 residues. The CDR3 loop is CASSYGTSGSNEQFF. In DNA form, the CDR3 reads TGTGCCAGCAGTTACGGGACTAGCGGGAGTAATGAGCAGTTCTTC.

The chain joins TRBV5-1 to TRBJ2-4; maybe TRBD2 (5 bases). Between the trimmed V and J ends, which lost 1 base and 2 bases, there was a span of 19 bases. CDR1 SGHRS and CDR2 YFSETQ come from the germline V gene. The CDR3 is 18 residues long. CDR3 nucleotide sequence: TGCGCCAGCAGCTTGTCTTTTCGAGGGTCTGGGTCCAAAAACATTCAGTACTTC. Translation: CASSLSFRGSGSKNIQYF.

The chain recombines TRBV5-1 with TRBJ1-4; D is unresolved. Germline CDR1 and CDR2: SGHRS and YFSETQ. The V end was cut by 1 base, the J end by 7 bases, with 8 bases between. The CDR3 sequence is 13 residues long. The CDR3 nucleotides are TGCGCCAGCAGCTTGTGGGAGGGTGAAAAACTGTTTTTT. Its protein is CASSLWEGEKLFF. The entire variable domain, with the rest obtained from reference TRBV5-1 and TRBJ1-4, is as follows: KAGVTQTPRYLIKTRGQQVTLSCSPISGHRSVSWYQQTPGQGLQFLFEYFSETQRNKGNFPGRFSGRQFSNSRSEMNVSTLELGDSALYLCASSLWEGEKLFFGSGTQLSVL.

The chain has TRBV2 and TRBJ2-5; 8 bases line up with TRBD2. Losses at the gene ends were 2 bases for V and 4 bases for J; bases not matched to a gene: 6. The CDR3 loop spans 15 amino acids. Germline V gene sequence: CDR1 SNHLY, CDR2 FYNNEI. The CDR3 DNA sequence: TGTGCCAGCAGTGAACGGGAGGGTACAGCAGAGACCCAGTACTTC. Its protein product is CASSEREGTAETQYF.

The chain employs TRBV7-2 and TRBJ2-5; D gene uncertain. From germline, CDR1 is SGHTA and CDR2 FQGNSA. The V end lost 4 bases, the J end lost 1 base, and 7 bases lay between the germline ends. The CDR3 length is 13 residues. The CDR3 sequence is CASSSRRQETQYF. The DNA for the CDR3 is TGTGCCAGCAGCTCTCGCCGCCAAGAGACCCAGTACTTC.

This clone was counted once. The chain carries TRBV5-1 and TRBJ1-1, with D possibly matching TRBD1 (6 bases). Germline lookup yields CDR1 SGHRS and CDR2 YFSETQ. The ends were cut back, 2 bases at V and 8 bases at J, with 16 bases in the middle. The CDR3 has 14 amino acids. For the CDR3, the DNA is TGCGCCAGCAGCTTACAGGGAAGTGGTCTCGAAGCTTTCTTT. Encoded protein: CASSLQGSGLEAFF.

The rearrangement uses TRBV28 and TRBJ1-4; perhaps TRBD1 as D (6 bases). Trimming shortened V by 1 base and J by 3 bases, and 9 bases separated the two germline ends. The V gene's germline CDR1 is MDHEN and CDR2 SYDVKM. The CDR3 has 15 amino acids. The chain's CDR3 is CASSLFTGSNEKLFF. CDR3 nucleotides: TGTGCCAGCAGTTTATTTACAGGGTCTAATGAAAAACTGTTTTTT.

The chain is built from TRBV27 and TRBJ2-7; D is possibly TRBD1 or TRBD2 (5 bases each). The ends were cut back, 6 bases at V and 4 bases at J, with 19 bases in the middle. Germline CDR1 and CDR2: MNHEY and SMNVEV (reference sequence). The CDR3 consists of 15 residues. The CDR3 nucleotides read TGTGCCAGCAGATCCGGGGCCAACGGCCCTTACGAGCAGTACTTC. Encoded protein: CASRSGANGPYEQYF.